This is a list of T cell receptor beta chains from one sample in a study of human CD4 T cells and Enterobacteriaceae. The table came from immunoSEQ multiplex PCR; TCRdb's copy has only in-frame clones and leaves some out. The sample lists fewer than 35,000 clones; roughly 80% were seen once. Sequencing was carried out using memory CD4+ T cells from blood. The receptors originated from a human donor in good health. Each CDR3 is given with its conserved first and last residue. Fields, in order: J gene, clone size, D gene, V gene, CDR3 DNA, CDR3 protein. D genes are given only for firm matches. The size entry is marked missing in some rows and otherwise reads once, few, many or a size class.

>TRBJ1-1|few|NA|TRBV29-1
TGCAGCGTTGGGAACACTGAAGCTTTCTTT
CSVGNTEAFF
>TRBJ2-7|NA|TRBD2|TRBV2
TGTGCCAGCAGGAGGGAGGGCTACGAGCAGTACTTC
CASRREGYEQYF
>TRBJ2-7|NA|NA|TRBV29-1
TGCAGCACACCCGGGACATACTACGAGCAGTACTTC
CSTPGTYYEQYF
>TRBJ1-5|NA|NA|TRBV7-9
TGTGCCAGCAGCTTATCACTCGGGGCCCATCAGCCCCAGCATTTT
CASSLSLGAHQPQHF
>TRBJ1-1|NA|NA|TRBV5-1
TGCGCCAGCAGCTTGGGCGGAGACACTGAAGCTTTCTTT
CASSLGGDTEAFF
>TRBJ2-7|NA|NA|TRBV5-1
TGCGCCAGCAGCGGTCTTTTGGGGTACGAGCAGTACTTC
CASSGLLGYEQYF
>TRBJ1-2|NA|NA|TRBV18
TGTGCCAGCTCACCGAACTCCGGACCAGCCTACACCTTC
CASSPNSGPAYTF
>TRBJ1-2|NA|NA|TRBV5-1
TGCGCCAGCAGGCACGAAGGTTTCCGCTATGGCTACACCTTC
CASRHEGFRYGYTF
>TRBJ1-1|NA|NA|TRBV29-1
TGCAGCGTGGGGGTGGGGACGGCTCACACTGAAGCTTTCTTT
CSVGVGTAHTEAFF
>TRBJ1-1|NA|NA|TRBV29-1
TGCAGCGGGGGTCAGGGTAGGGACACTGAAGCTTTCTTT
CSGGQGRDTEAFF